A single sample is the source of the 25 T cell receptor beta chains below, sequenced in a study of Graves' ophthalmopathy and Graves' hyperthyroidism. Amplified TCR beta CDR3 regions were obtained using RNA transcripts as template. First-round RT-PCR employed HTBI primers, with a second-round multiplex PCR after it. TCRdb reanalysed the multiplex PCR reads using MiXCR and keeps one entry per CDR3 protein. The sample comprises 400,000 to 450,000 distinct CDR3 sequences, roughly 20% of which are singletons, and roughly 3.2% rests with the top ten. Source material: peripheral blood. The receptors here all came from a woman under 30 with stable Graves' hyperthyroidism.

The table lists this clonotype with many counts. The chain employs TRBV20-1 and TRBJ2-5; D is unresolved. Looked up from germline, CDR1 is DFQATT and CDR2 is SNEGSKA (reference sequence). CDR3 length: 15 amino acids. V was trimmed by 0 bases and J by 1 base, leaving 12 bases between them. In nucleotides, the CDR3 is TGCAGTGCTAGAGATATGTACACCGCCCAAGAGACCCAGTACTTC. It translates to CSARDMYTAQETQYF.

This clonotype occurred many times. The chain is built from TRBV9 and TRBJ1-1; D is possibly TRBD1 (5 bases). CDR1 and CDR2 from the germline V gene are SGDLS and YYNGEE. The length of the CDR3 is 14 residues. Trimming removed 0 bases at V and 4 bases at J, with 10 bases between. CDR3: CASSVGRVGTEAFF. The CDR3 DNA reads TGTGCCAGCAGCGTAGGCAGGGTGGGCACTGAAGCTTTCTTT.

This clonotype has only a few counts. The V gene is TRBV20-1, the J gene TRBJ2-7; a weak D match, TRBD1 (6 bases). The CDR3 runs to 12 residues. In germline, CDR1 is DFQATT, CDR2 SNEGSKA (reference sequence). Between the trimmed V and J ends, which lost 3 bases and 4 bases, there was a span of 10 bases. The CDR3 sequence is CSASNREYEQYF. CDR3 bases: TGCAGTGCTAGCAACAGGGAATACGAGCAGTACTTC.

This clonotype was observed at least ten times. This chain uses TRBV7-2 with TRBJ1-5; D unclear. V was cut by 1 base and J by 7 bases, with 8 bases left in between. CDR3 length: 13 amino acids. Per the germline V gene, CDR1 is SGHTA and CDR2 is FQGNSA. The CDR3 spells CASSLGGVQPQHF. The CDR3 DNA sequence: TGTGCCAGCAGCTTAGGGGGAGTCCAGCCCCAGCATTTT. The full variable domain, in which reference TRBV7-2 and TRBJ1-5 provide the parts outside the CDR3, is GAGVSQSPSNKVTEKGKDVELRCDPISGHTALYWYRQSLGQGLEFLIYFQGNSAPDKSGLPSDRFSAERTGGSVSTLTIQRTQQEDSAVYLCASSLGGVQPQHFGDGTRLSIL.

The table lists this clonotype with many counts. For the CDR3, the DNA is TGTGCTAGTAGTTCTCTGGACAGCTTCCTCTATGGCTACACCTTC. The encoded protein is CASSSLDSFLYGYTF. The chain uses TRBV12-5 and TRBJ1-2; perhaps TRBD1 as D (6 bases). The length of the CDR3 is 15 residues. Germline V gene data show CDR1 as LGHNT and CDR2 as FRNRAP. The V end lost 8 bases, the J end lost 4 bases, and 20 bases lay between the germline ends. Supplemented by reference TRBV12-5 and TRBJ1-2, the full variable domain reads DARVTQTPRHKVTEMGQEVTMRCQPILGHNTVFWYRQTMMQGLELLAYFRNRAPLDDSGMPKDRFSAEMPDATLATLKIQPSEPRDSAVYFCASSSLDSFLYGYTFGSGTRLTVV.

Many counts were recorded for this clonotype. J is TRBJ1-6 and V is TRBV2, with D tentatively TRBD1 (6 bases). The CDR3 consists of 15 residues. V shed 2 bases and J shed 8 bases, with 13 bases lying between them. The germline gives CDR1 SNHLY, CDR2 FYNNEI. The CDR3 nucleotides read TGTGCCAGCAGTGAACGGGGGGCAGAGGATTCACCCCTCCACTTT. It is translated as CASSERGAEDSPLHF.

This clonotype was recorded many times. The V gene is TRBV12-3 or TRBV12-4, the J gene TRBJ2-1, with TRBD2 identical over 13 bases. Losses at the gene ends were 4 bases for V and 7 bases for J; bases not matched to a gene: 4. The CDR3 loop spans 15 amino acids. The CDR3 DNA follows: TGTGCCAGCAGTTCGGGACTAGCGGGATGGAATGAGCAGTTCTTC. It specifies CASSSGLAGWNEQFF.

This clonotype was seen at least ten times. V usage is TRBV3-1 and J usage is TRBJ2-2; D is perhaps TRBD1 (5 bases). This CDR3 is 14 amino acids long. The V end was cut by 1 base, the J end by 7 bases, with 10 bases between. The germline V gene encodes CDR1 LGHDT and CDR2 YNNKEL (reference sequence). As DNA, the CDR3 is TGTGCCAGCAGCCAAGGTGGGGCCGGCGGGGAGCTGTTTTTT. Amino acid sequence: CASSQGGAGGELFF.

For this clonotype: A read error may be the cause here, since a much bigger clone is one base away. The gene calls are TRBV3-1 and TRBJ2-4; D remains ambiguous. The CDR3 contains 13 residues. Germline V gives CDR1 LGHDT, CDR2 YNNKEL (reference sequence). In DNA, the CDR3 is TGTGCCAGCAGCCATAAGGCCCTAAACATTAAGTACTTC. This codes for CASSHKALNIKYF.

The chain is built from TRBV4-1 and TRBJ2-7; D may be TRBD2 (5 bases). CDR1 is MGHRA, CDR2 YSYEKL, per germline. This CDR3 has 15 amino acids. V was pared by 3 bases and J by 0 bases, with 12 bases between. The CDR3 region is CASSHRGSSSYEQYF. The CDR3 DNA reads TGCGCCAGCAGCCATCGAGGGTCTAGCTCCTACGAGCAGTACTTC.

This clonotype was detected ten times or more. This sequence joins TRBV6-2 or TRBV6-3 and TRBJ2-7, with a weak D call TRBD1 (7 bases). Trimming took off 6 bases at V and 3 bases at J, with 18 bases between the two ends. There are 15 residues in the CDR3. CDR1 and CDR2 from the germline V gene are MNHEY and SVGEGT. In DNA form, the CDR3 reads TGTGCCAGCAGCCTGCCAGGGGGGACACTCTACGAGCAGTACTTC. Protein: CASSLPGGTLYEQYF.

This clonotype was counted ten times or more. This chain joins TRBV5-1 and TRBJ2-7; maybe TRBD1 (5 bases). The CDR3 covers 14 residues. Germline assignment: CDR1 SGHRS and CDR2 YFSETQ. Trimming pared 4 bases from V and 3 bases from J, leaving 14 bases between. This chain's CDR3 is CASSPRTLGYEQYF. As DNA, the CDR3 is TGCGCCAGCAGCCCCCGGACATTGGGCTACGAGCAGTACTTC.

This clonotype was picked up a small number of times. This chain joins TRBV20-1 and TRBJ1-6; possible D gene TRBD1, 5 bases. The V gene's germline CDR1 is DFQATT and CDR2 SNEGSKA (reference sequence). V was clipped by 6 bases and J by 14 bases, with 14 bases between them. This CDR3 region has 11 residues. CDR3 nucleotide sequence: TGCAGTGCCCCGGGGGACCACACCCTCCACTTT. Its protein product is CSAPGDHTLHF.

This clonotype has ten or more counts. CDR3 residues: CASSDGGVNQPQHF. The CDR3, as DNA: TGTGCCAGCAGTGACGGGGGTGTCAATCAGCCCCAGCATTTT. The chain uses TRBV2 and TRBJ1-5; perhaps TRBD1 as D (5 bases). Trimming shortened V by 3 bases and J by 3 bases, and 9 bases separated the two germline ends. The CDR3 totals 14 residues. The V gene's germline CDR1 is SNHLY and CDR2 FYNNEI.

The sample holds a few counts of this clonotype. The V call is TRBV18, the J call TRBJ1-1, with 10 bases that match TRBD1. This CDR3 comprises 15 residues. Germline CDR1 KGHSH, CDR2 LQKENI. V lost 5 bases to trimming and J lost 4 bases; unmatched junction nucleotides: 7. CDR3 protein: CASSIGTGVGTEAFF. The CDR3 DNA reads TGTGCCAGCTCAATTGGGACAGGGGTGGGCACTGAAGCTTTCTTT.

This chain uses TRBV5-4 with TRBJ2-5, with TRBD1 identical over 11 bases. Germline loops: CDR1 SGHNT, CDR2 YYREEE (reference sequence). The CDR3 spans 15 residues. Trimming cost V 4 bases and J 5 bases; bases outside gene matches: 7. This chain's CDR3 is CASSPRTGGAETQYF. CDR3 DNA: TGTGCCAGCAGCCCACGGACAGGGGGCGCGGAGACCCAGTACTTC.

The gene calls are TRBV5-1 and TRBJ2-5, with a weak D call TRBD1 (6 bases). Germline V gene data show CDR1 as SGHRS and CDR2 as YFSETQ. The CDR3 length is 13 residues. Trimming removed 4 bases from V and 4 bases from J, with 11 bases in between. The CDR3 nucleotides are TGCGCCAGCAGCCCGGGACACATAGAGACCCAGTACTTC. Amino acid sequence: CASSPGHIETQYF.

This clonotype was seen many times. V gene TRBV10-3 combines with J gene TRBJ1-5; tentative D call: TRBD1 (5 bases). There are 16 residues in the CDR3. Per germline, CDR1 ENHRY and CDR2 SYGVKD. Trimming removed 3 bases from V and 1 base from J, with 13 bases in between. The CDR3 DNA sequence: TGTGCCATCAGTGATGGGGGATTTCGAAGCAATCAGCCCCAGCATTTT. This codes for CAISDGGFRSNQPQHF.

The sample holds many counts of this clonotype. The chain has TRBV5-1 and TRBJ2-7; TRBD2 matches at 10 bases. Germline CDR1 reads SGHRS; CDR2 reads YFSETQ. V shed 2 bases, J shed 3 bases, and the junction held 5 bases outside the gene matches. CDR3 size: 15 residues. The CDR3 loop reads CASSFGSGRIYEQYF. CDR3 coding DNA: TGCGCCAGCAGCTTCGGTAGCGGGAGGATCTACGAGCAGTACTTC.

Ten or more counts support this clonotype. The chain's CDR3 is CASSQDSWANYGYTF. CDR3 sequence (DNA): TGTGCCAGCAGCCAGGACAGTTGGGCTAACTATGGCTACACCTTC. J is TRBJ1-2 and V is TRBV4-2; TRBD1 might be the D (6 bases). Per the germline V gene, CDR1 is LGHNA and CDR2 is YNFKEQ. The CDR3 is made up of 15 amino acids. Trimming removed 3 bases at V and 0 bases at J, with 11 bases between.

This clonotype was observed at least ten times. An end of the junction differs from the germline gene, which may be a read error. The chain carries TRBV7-8 and TRBJ1-2, with 7 bases aligning to TRBD1. Germline V CDR1 and CDR2: SGHVS, FQNEAQ. The CDR3 covers 15 residues. CDR3 loop: CASSLGGDSLYGYTF. As DNA, the CDR3 is TGTGCCAGCAGTTTAGGGGGGGACAGCCTGTATGGCTACACCTTC.

This clonotype was picked up a small number of times. The CDR3, as DNA: TGTGCCAGCAGCACCGACAGGGTTCGTCTGTACTTC. Residues: CASSTDRVRLYF. The gene calls are TRBV11-2 and TRBJ2-7; 7 bases agree with TRBD1. Germline V gene sequence: CDR1 SGHAT, CDR2 FQNNGV. CDR3 length: 12 amino acids. Losses at the gene ends were 5 bases for V and 12 bases for J; bases not matched to a gene: 10.

This clonotype was counted ten times or more. This rearrangement joins TRBV30 to TRBJ2-5; 11 positions match TRBD1. The germline V gene encodes CDR1 GTSNPN and CDR2 SVGIG (reference sequence). The CDR3 spans 15 residues. The ends lost 3 bases at V and 5 bases at J; junction bases unmatched: 8. The CDR3 DNA is TGTGCCTGGAGCCTCCAGGACAGGGGGCTTGAGACCCAGTACTTC. Translating gives CAWSLQDRGLETQYF.

In this sample, this clonotype turned up many times. This chain connects TRBV20-1 to TRBJ1-6; D is unclear. Germline CDR1 DFQATT, CDR2 SNEGSKA (reference sequence). The V end lost 3 bases, the J end lost 14 bases, and 11 bases lay between the germline ends. The CDR3 length is 11 residues. The CDR3 DNA reads TGCAGTGCTAGTTTGCCGCAAACCCTCCACTTT. Residues: CSASLPQTLHF.

The chain links TRBV13 to TRBJ2-2, with D unresolved. Trimming removed 3 bases from V and 3 bases from J, with 11 bases in between. This CDR3 comprises 15 residues. The germline gives CDR1 PRHDT, CDR2 FYEKMQ (reference sequence). CDR3 bases: TGTGCCAGCAGCTTTGGCGACCGGCACACCGGGGAGCTGTTTTTT. Protein: CASSFGDRHTGELFF.